This TCR beta chain was found in a study of T cell responses to AZD1222 COVID-19 vaccine. The germline V gene has CDR1 GTSNPN and CDR2 SVGIG (reference sequence). This CDR3 region has 14 residues. V shed 4 bases and J shed 2 bases, with 12 bases lying between them. Clones were sequenced by immunoSEQ multiplex PCR, and TCRdb holds only the in-frame ones, with some missing. The table records approximately 60,000 clones, roughly 80% of them present only once. The clonotype comes from an adult in good health. Sequences were derived from peripheral blood, sampled on day 0 of AZD1222 vaccination. This chain uses TRBV30 with TRBJ1-5; D is uncertain. For the CDR3, the DNA is TGTGCCTGGAAGGCTCGAGGTCGCAATCAGCCCCAGCATTTT. It yields the protein CAWKARGRNQPQHF.